Listed here are 5 T cell receptor beta chains from one sample, sequenced in a study of precursors of human CD4 cytotoxic T cells. The bulk UMI libraries came from four sorted CD4+ memory subsets, including IL-7R-high and IL-7R-negative TEMRA. From the reads, TCRdb called clonotypes with MiXCR, one entry per CDR3 protein. The table includes about 580 distinct CDR3 sequences, around a fifth detected once. Sequencing was performed on memory CD4+ T cells from blood (PBMCs). These receptor sequences come from a human donor in good health.

The chain carries TRBV28 and TRBJ1-4; D remains ambiguous. This CDR3 contains 12 residues. Trimming shortened V by 4 bases and J by 8 bases, and 8 bases separated the two germline ends. CDR1 MDHEN and CDR2 SYDVKM come from the germline V gene. DNA of the CDR3: TGTGCCAGCAGTTCCGGAGGGGAAAAACTGTTTTTT. Residues: CASSSGGEKLFF.

By share, this clonotype ranks as large. This rearrangement joins TRBV11-1 to TRBJ2-6; no clear D gene. The CDR3 sequence is 16 residues long. Germline V gene data show CDR1 as SGHAT and CDR2 as FQDESV (reference sequence). V dropped 5 bases and J dropped 0 bases, with 11 bases sitting between them. CDR3 region: CASSKTWGSGANVLTF. CDR3 coding DNA: TGTGCCAGCAGCAAGACGTGGGGCTCTGGGGCCAACGTCCTGACTTTC.

In its sample, this clonotype is large. The chain employs TRBV4-1 and TRBJ2-3; 7 bases agree with TRBD2. Germline CDR1 MGHRA, CDR2 YSYEKL. This CDR3 spans 17 amino acids. After removal of 2 bases from V and 3 bases from J, the junction contained 11 bases not matched to a gene. Here the CDR3 reads CASSQSGSGVVTDTQYF. The CDR3 DNA follows: TGCGCCAGCAGCCAATCAGGGAGCGGGGTTGTTACAGATACGCAGTATTTT.

This clonotype is labeled large. V and J are TRBV4-3 and TRBJ2-3; D gene uncertain. Trimming took 0 bases from V and 2 from J, leaving 9 bases between them. The CDR3 sequence is 15 residues long. The germline V gene has CDR1 LGHNA and CDR2 YSLEER. CDR3 residues: CASSQDFDITDTQYF. In nucleotides, the CDR3 is TGCGCCAGCAGCCAAGATTTTGATATCACAGATACGCAGTATTTT.

This clonotype qualifies as large. This chain connects TRBV7-2 to TRBJ2-3; the D gene is possibly TRBD1 (6 bases). The CDR3 contains 15 residues. V was cut by 2 bases and J by 6 bases, with 15 bases left in between. CDR1 and CDR2 (germline): SGHTA, FQGNSA. CDR3 protein: CASSLSRGRVDTQYF. The CDR3 nucleotides read TGTGCCAGCAGCTTATCCAGGGGCCGTGTGGATACGCAGTATTTT.